These 9 T cell receptor beta chains were sequenced from one sample in a study of T cell responses to AZD1222 COVID-19 vaccine. TCRdb's table, derived via immunoSEQ multiplex PCR, lists solely in-frame clones and lacks some. This sample has roughly 150,000 clones, with 80% to 90% found just once. Sequencing used peripheral blood, obtained on day 0 of AZD1222 vaccination. The source of these receptors is an adult in good health.

The chain combines TRBV5-1 with TRBJ1-1, with TRBD1 matching over 7 bases. The ends lost 1 base at V and 1 base at J; junction bases unmatched: 13. The V gene's germline CDR1 is SGHRS and CDR2 YFSETQ. The CDR3 totals 18 residues. CDR3 nucleotide sequence: TGCGCCAGCAGCTTGTGGCAAACAGGGGCCGCGGGGAACACTGAAGCTTTCTTT. Translation: CASSLWQTGAAGNTEAFF.

The chain recombines TRBV19 with TRBJ1-2, with D maybe TRBD1 (6 bases). The CDR3 consists of 14 residues. V was cut by 9 bases and J by 2 bases, with 16 bases left in between. Per the germline V gene, CDR1 is LNHDA and CDR2 is SQIVND (reference sequence). CDR3 sequence (DNA): TGTGCCAGCCGGGGGGCAGGGGAAAACTATGGCTACACCTTC. It codes for CASRGAGENYGYTF.

The chain joins TRBV9 to TRBJ2-4; no reliable D call. Germline V gene data show CDR1 as SGDLS and CDR2 as YYNGEE. V dropped 3 bases and J dropped 5 bases, with 6 bases sitting between them. The CDR3 consists of 12 residues. As DNA, the CDR3 is TGTGCCAGCAGCGGCAGAGAAAACATTCAGTACTTC. As protein: CASSGRENIQYF.

The chain has TRBV6-4 and TRBJ2-2, with D perhaps assigned TRBD1 or TRBD2 (5 bases each). The length of the CDR3 is 13 residues. Trimming removed 4 bases from V and 3 bases from J, with 6 bases in between. Germline values: CDR1 MRHNA, CDR2 SNTAGT. The CDR3 here is CASSGGYTGELFF. The CDR3 DNA sequence: TGTGCCAGCAGTGGGGGGTACACCGGGGAGCTGTTTTTT.

The chain recombines TRBV29-1 with TRBJ1-5; 8 bases map to TRBD1. V dropped 6 bases and J dropped 0; count of bases not matched to a gene: 4. Germline V gene data show CDR1 as SQVTM and CDR2 as ANQGSEA. This CDR3 has 14 amino acids. The CDR3 spells CSVKTGDSNQPQHF. DNA for the CDR3: TGCAGCGTCAAGACAGGGGATAGCAATCAGCCCCAGCATTTT. The variable domain in full, with the rest retrieved from reference TRBV29-1 and TRBJ1-5, is SAVISQKPSRDICQRGTSLTIQCQVDSQVTMMFWYRQQPGQSLTLIATANQGSEATYESGFVIDKFPISRPNLTFSTLTVSNMSPEDSSIYLCSVKTGDSNQPQHFGDGTRLSIL.

This sequence joins TRBV27 and TRBJ2-6, with TRBD1 matching over 9 bases. J gave up 1 base and V 6 bases, and 7 bases lay outside the gene matches. Germline CDR1 MNHEY, CDR2 SMNVEV (reference sequence). This CDR3 has 17 amino acids. DNA of the CDR3: TGTGCCAGCAGCTCTACAGGGGGCATTTCTGGGGCCAACGTCCTGACTTTC. Amino acid sequence: CASSSTGGISGANVLTF. The full variable domain, in which reference TRBV27 and TRBJ2-6 provide the parts outside the CDR3, is EAQVTQNPRYLITVTGKKLTVTCSQNMNHEYMSWYRQDPGLGLRQIYYSMNVEVTDKGDVPEGYKVSRKEKRNFPLILESPSPNQTSLYFCASSSTGGISGANVLTFGAGSRLTVL.

This clone was found once. The J gene is TRBJ2-2, the V gene TRBV7-2; D perhaps matches TRBD2 (5 bases). Trimming removed 0 bases at V and 7 bases at J, with 12 bases between. Germline V gene data show CDR1 as SGHTA and CDR2 as FQGNSA. This CDR3 region has 15 residues. CDR3 residues: CASSLAPIGSGELFF. CDR3 DNA sequence: TGTGCCAGCAGCTTAGCGCCCATTGGGAGCGGGGAGCTGTTTTTT.

This clone was seen only once. CDR3 loop: CASSSQGARGETQYF. The CDR3 DNA is TGCGCCAGCAGCTCACAGGGGGCGCGAGGAGAGACCCAGTACTTC. V is TRBV5-1 and J is TRBJ2-5; 9 bases line up with TRBD1. The V gene's germline CDR1 is SGHRS and CDR2 YFSETQ. This CDR3 is 15 amino acids long. J was trimmed by 4 bases and V by 3 bases; bases with no gene match: 7.

The chain employs TRBV28 and TRBJ1-6; D uncertain. Trimming took 5 bases from V and 0 from J, leaving 8 bases between them. Germline V CDR1 and CDR2: MDHEN, SYDVKM. CDR3 length: 15 residues. The CDR3 region has the DNA TGTGCCAGCAGTCGGCCTGACTCCTATAATTCACCCCTCCACTTT. It translates to CASSRPDSYNSPLHF.